Listed here is a single T cell receptor (beta chain). What it recognizes is unknown. This record belongs to a study of CD8 T cells in ankylosing spondylitis. Broader study findings: Clones linked to disease, bearing a CD8+ phenotype, were relatively rare in peripheral blood. Certain motif variants had earlier appeared in reactive arthritis synovial fluid and blood. The authors reported significant enrichment of disease-linked clones in matched ankylosing spondylitis synovial fluid.

TCRdb itself ran the 5' RACE reads through MiXCR, one entry per CDR3 protein. The sample holds 150,000 to 200,000 distinct CDR3 sequences, around 13% seen once. CDR3 length: 14 amino acids. Looked up from germline, CDR1 is MRHNA and CDR2 is SNTAGT. The ends lost 3 bases at V and 10 bases at J; junction bases unmatched: 6. This clonotype was sampled from a female donor with ankylosing spondylitis or in good health (not recorded which). This chain links TRBV6-4 with TRBJ2-1, with 10 positions matching TRBD2. The sample consisted of blood, either unsorted or a sorted T cell fraction (not recorded which). This CDR3 is CASSELAGPFEQFF. The CDR3 DNA sequence: TGTGCCAGCAGTGAACTAGCGGGGCCTTTCGAGCAGTTCTTC.